What follows is one T cell receptor beta chain and its context. As yet, its antigen is unknown. This record comes from a study of T-cell reconstitution after alpha-beta-depleted transplantation in children. Study findings and constraints: Newly produced T cells mostly provided counts and TCRbeta diversity after one year, as hyperexpanded clones declined.

Preparation of the TCRbeta library involved a method that used unique molecular identifiers. A single record per CDR3 protein comes from TCRdb applying MiXCR to the PCR reads. The sample contains approximately 130,000 distinct CDR3 sequences, roughly 9% of which appear only once. V lost 2 bases and J 0 bases, leaving 0 bases between the germline ends. The CDR3 sequence is 12 residues long. CDR1 is SGHRS, CDR2 YFSETQ, per germline. The sequenced sample was PBMCs, mostly from graft donor cells, obtained 180 days after TCRalphabeta/CD19-depleted stem cell transplant. The TCR originated in a girl less than two years old who had a stem cell transplant for combined immunodeficiency, so the T cells may come from the graft donor. The rearrangement joins TRBV5-1 to TRBJ1-3; D uncertain. The CDR3 region has the DNA TGCGCCAGCAGCTTCTCTGGAAACACCATATATTTT. The encoded protein is CASSFSGNTIYF.